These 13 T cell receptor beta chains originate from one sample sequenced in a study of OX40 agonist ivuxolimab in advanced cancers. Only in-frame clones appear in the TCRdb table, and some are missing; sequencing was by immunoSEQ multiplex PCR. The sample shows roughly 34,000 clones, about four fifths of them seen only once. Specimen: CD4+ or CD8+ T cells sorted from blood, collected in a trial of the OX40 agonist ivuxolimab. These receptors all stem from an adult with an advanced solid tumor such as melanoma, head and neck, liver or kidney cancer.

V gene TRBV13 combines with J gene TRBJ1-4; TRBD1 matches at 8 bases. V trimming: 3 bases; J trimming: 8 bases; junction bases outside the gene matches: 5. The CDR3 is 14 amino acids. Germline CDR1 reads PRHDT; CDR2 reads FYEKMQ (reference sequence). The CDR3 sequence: CASSLDRAREKLFF. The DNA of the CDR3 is TGTGCCAGCAGCTTGGACAGGGCCAGAGAAAAACTGTTTTTT. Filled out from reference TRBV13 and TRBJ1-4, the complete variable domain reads AAGVIQSPRHLIKEKRETATLKCYPIPRHDTVYWYQQGPGQDPQFLISFYEKMQSDKGSIPDRFSAQQFSDYHSELNMSSLELGDSALYFCASSLDRAREKLFFGSGTQLSVL.

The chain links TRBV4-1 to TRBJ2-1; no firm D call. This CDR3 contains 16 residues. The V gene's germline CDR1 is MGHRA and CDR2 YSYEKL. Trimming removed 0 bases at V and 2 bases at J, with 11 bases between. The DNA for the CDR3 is TGCGCCAGCAGCCAAGAATCGGACGCAGCCTACAATGAGCAGTTCTTC. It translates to CASSQESDAAYNEQFF.

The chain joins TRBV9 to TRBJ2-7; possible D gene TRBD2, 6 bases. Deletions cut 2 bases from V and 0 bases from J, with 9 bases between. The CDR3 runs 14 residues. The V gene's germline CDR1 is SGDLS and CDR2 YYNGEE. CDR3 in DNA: TGTGCCAGCAGCGTGGGTAGCGGCTCCTACGAGCAGTACTTC. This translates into CASSVGSGSYEQYF.

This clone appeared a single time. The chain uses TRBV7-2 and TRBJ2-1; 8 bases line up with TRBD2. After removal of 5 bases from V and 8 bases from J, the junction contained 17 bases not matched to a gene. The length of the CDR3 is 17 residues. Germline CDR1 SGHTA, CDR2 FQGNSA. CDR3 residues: CASSLHQALGLVYEQFF. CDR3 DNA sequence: TGTGCCAGCAGCCTTCACCAGGCCTTGGGACTAGTCTATGAGCAGTTCTTC.

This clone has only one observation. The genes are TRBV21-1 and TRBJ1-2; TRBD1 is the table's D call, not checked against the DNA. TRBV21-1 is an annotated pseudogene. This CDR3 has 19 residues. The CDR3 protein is CASSKWTQGRSRRGNGYTF. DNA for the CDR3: TGTGCCAGCAGCAAATGGACGCAGGGGCGCTCAAGGAGAGGAAATGGCTACACCTTC.

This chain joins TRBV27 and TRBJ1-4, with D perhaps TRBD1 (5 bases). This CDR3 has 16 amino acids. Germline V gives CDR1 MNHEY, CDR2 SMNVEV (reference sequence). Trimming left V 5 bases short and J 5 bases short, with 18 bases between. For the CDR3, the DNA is TGTGCCAGCAGTCACACCGGGACTTCTACGAATGAAAAACTGTTTTTT. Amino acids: CASSHTGTSTNEKLFF.

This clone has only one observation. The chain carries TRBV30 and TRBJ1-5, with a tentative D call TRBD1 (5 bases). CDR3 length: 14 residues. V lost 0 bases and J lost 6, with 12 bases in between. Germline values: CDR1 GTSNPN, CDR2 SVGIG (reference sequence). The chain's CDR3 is CAWSVGGDVQPQHF. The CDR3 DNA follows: TGTGCCTGGAGTGTAGGAGGGGACGTTCAGCCCCAGCATTTT.

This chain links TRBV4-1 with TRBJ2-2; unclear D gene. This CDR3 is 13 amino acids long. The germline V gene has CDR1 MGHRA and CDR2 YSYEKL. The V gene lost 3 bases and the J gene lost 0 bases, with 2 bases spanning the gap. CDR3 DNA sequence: TGCGCCAGCAGCCACGCGAACACCGGGGAGCTGTTTTTT. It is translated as CASSHANTGELFF.

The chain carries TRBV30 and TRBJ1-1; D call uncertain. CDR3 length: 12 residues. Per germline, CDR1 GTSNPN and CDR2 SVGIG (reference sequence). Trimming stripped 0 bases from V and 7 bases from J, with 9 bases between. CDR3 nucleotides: TGTGCCTGGAGTGTACCCGGGTTTGAAGCTTTCTTT. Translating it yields CAWSVPGFEAFF.

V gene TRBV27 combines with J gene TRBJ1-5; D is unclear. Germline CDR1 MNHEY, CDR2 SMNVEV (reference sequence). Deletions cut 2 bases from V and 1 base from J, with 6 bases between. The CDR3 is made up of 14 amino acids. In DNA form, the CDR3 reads TGTGCCAGCAGTTTAGTGGGGAGCAATCAGCCCCAGCATTTT. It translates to CASSLVGSNQPQHF.

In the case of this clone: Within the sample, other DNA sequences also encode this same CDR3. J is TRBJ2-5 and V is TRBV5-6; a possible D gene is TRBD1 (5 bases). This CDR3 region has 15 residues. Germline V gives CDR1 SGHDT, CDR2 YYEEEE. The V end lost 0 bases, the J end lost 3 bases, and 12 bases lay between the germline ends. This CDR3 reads CASSLARQGKETQYF. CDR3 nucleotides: TGTGCCAGCAGCTTGGCCAGGCAGGGAAAAGAGACCCAGTACTTC.

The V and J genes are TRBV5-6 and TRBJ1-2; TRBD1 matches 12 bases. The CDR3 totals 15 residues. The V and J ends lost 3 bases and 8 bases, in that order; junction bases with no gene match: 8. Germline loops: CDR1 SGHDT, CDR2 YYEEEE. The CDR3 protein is CASSSGTGGAGGYTF. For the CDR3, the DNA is TGTGCCAGCAGCTCCGGGACAGGGGGCGCAGGGGGCTACACCTTC.

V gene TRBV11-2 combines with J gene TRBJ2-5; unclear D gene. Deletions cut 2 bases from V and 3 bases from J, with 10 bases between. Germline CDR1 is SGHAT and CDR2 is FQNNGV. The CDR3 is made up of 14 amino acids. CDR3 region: CASSLFGSKETQYF. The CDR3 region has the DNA TGTGCCAGCAGCTTATTTGGCTCTAAAGAGACCCAGTACTTC.